Here is one T cell receptor (beta chain) with its context. The antigen is not known. This entry belongs to a study of cytomegalovirus exposure and HLA in healthy donors. Both 60 Vbeta primers and 13 Jbeta primers went into the PCR. This table comes from immunoSEQ multiplex PCR, and its TCRdb copy is limited to in-frame clones, with some not included. The sample holds about 72,000 clones, 82% seen once. Overall study results and limits: In a later analysis, a missense DCLRE1C variant was linked to TCR beta V- and J-gene trimming.

Between the trimmed V and J ends, which lost 1 base and 0 bases, there was a span of 14 bases. The CDR3 has 18 amino acids. Germline loops: CDR1 SGHTS, CDR2 YDEGEE. The receptor was isolated from a young man in good health and CMV-seronegative. Sequencing was done on a sample of PBMCs. The chain uses TRBV5-8 and TRBJ1-6; D is perhaps TRBD1 (6 bases). The CDR3 DNA is TGTGCCAGCAGCTTGACCCCCCAGGGGACCTCCTATAATTCACCCCTCCACTTT. The encoded protein is CASSLTPQGTSYNSPLHF.